This T cell receptor beta chain was captured in a study of cytomegalovirus exposure and HLA in healthy donors. Study as a whole: Of 300 to 450 genotyped donors, about 80% clustered with self-reported Caucasian donors. Findings and limits, study-wide: By a later analysis, the bulk of CMV-associated TCR beta chains appeared HLA-restricted. The authors judged a highly shared variant cluster likely a sequencing artifact. The authors later found TCR association rates varying by HLA locus, with DRB1 most and HLA-C fewest.

Vbeta (60) and Jbeta (13) primers were used in the PCR. Libraries were prepared by immunoSEQ multiplex PCR; TCRdb keeps only in-frame clonotypes and omits some of them. This sample's clone table lists 200,000 to 250,000 clones. The germline gives CDR1 MNHEY, CDR2 SMNVEV (reference sequence). The V and J ends lost 5 bases and 1 base respectively, with 8 bases between them. The length of the CDR3 is 13 residues. A remark on this clone: The antigen remains undetermined.

This receptor was obtained from a woman aged 25 to 39 in good health and CMV-seropositive. The gene calls are TRBV27 and TRBJ1-2; TRBD1 might be the D (6 bases). Sequencing was carried out using PBMCs. CDR3 residues: CASSTGSNYGYTF. DNA for the CDR3: TGTGCCAGCAGTACAGGGAGTAACTATGGCTACACCTTC.